A single sample gave rise to the 26 T cell receptor beta chains below, sequenced in a study of blood T cell repertoires in COVID-19. Assay: immunoSEQ multiplex PCR; the TCRdb copy retains only in-frame clones and omits some. This sample has about 160,000 clones, with 70% to 90% found just once. Input material: peripheral blood. The receptors were gathered from a human donor in a cohort sampled during active COVID-19.

This clone was detected only once. V and J are TRBV7-9 and TRBJ2-3; D gene ambiguous. The CDR3 length is 15 residues. CDR1 and CDR2 from the germline V gene are SEHNR and FQNEAQ (reference sequence). V was shortened by 5 bases and J by 3 bases, with 15 bases between the two germline ends. As DNA, the CDR3 is TGTGCCAGCAGCCTCGGCTTCTCCAGGACAGATACGCAGTATTTT. Amino acid sequence: CASSLGFSRTDTQYF.

The chain is built from TRBV11-3 and TRBJ2-3, with D unclear. Germline loops: CDR1 SGHNT, CDR2 YENEEA. The CDR3 spans 14 residues. The V gene lost 1 base and the J gene lost 0 bases, with 5 bases spanning the gap. The DNA of the CDR3 is TGTGCCAGCAGCTTAGGGCCTAGCACAGATACGCAGTATTTT. This gives the protein CASSLGPSTDTQYF.

The rearrangement links TRBV7-2 to TRBJ2-3; D uncertain. Germline assignment: CDR1 SGHTA and CDR2 FQGNSA. This CDR3 spans 13 amino acids. The ends were cut back, 3 bases at V and 2 bases at J, with 6 bases in the middle. The CDR3 here is CASSFGSTDTQYF. The CDR3 DNA follows: TGTGCCAGCAGCTTCGGGTCCACAGATACGCAGTATTTT.

V usage is TRBV9 and J usage is TRBJ1-5; no firm D call. The V gene lost 1 base and the J gene lost 0 bases, with 8 bases spanning the gap. Per germline, CDR1 SGDLS and CDR2 YYNGEE. There are 15 residues in the CDR3. The CDR3 is CASSVSGDSNQPQHF. CDR3 in DNA: TGTGCCAGCAGCGTATCTGGAGATAGCAATCAGCCCCAGCATTTT.

The gene calls are TRBV5-1 and TRBJ2-2, with TRBD2 identical over 9 bases. V trimming: 0 bases; J trimming: 0 bases; junction bases outside the gene matches: 0. Germline V CDR1 and CDR2: SGHRS, YFSETQ. This CDR3 contains 16 residues. The CDR3 sequence: CASSLGGRANTGELFF. The CDR3 coding sequence is TGCGCCAGCAGCTTGGGCGGGAGGGCGAACACCGGGGAGCTGTTTTTT.

This chain uses TRBV4-3 with TRBJ1-6, with D perhaps TRBD1 (5 bases). CDR3 length equals 14 residues. Deletions cut 0 bases from V and 12 bases from J, with 12 bases between. Germline V CDR1 and CDR2: LGHNA, YSLEER. The CDR3 DNA reads TGCGCCAGCAGCCAAGAGAGGACGGGGGGACCCCTCCACTTT. Protein sequence: CASSQERTGGPLHF.

Here the CDR3 reads CASAGGRADTQYF. CDR3 nucleotides: TGTGCCAGCGCGGGGGGTAGGGCAGATACGCAGTATTTT. The chain carries TRBV6-5 and TRBJ2-3, with TRBD2 matching 8 bases. V shed 8 bases, J shed 4 bases, and the junction held 5 bases outside the gene matches. The CDR3 is 13 amino acids. In germline, CDR1 is MNHEY, CDR2 SVGAGI.

This clone showed up just a few times. J is TRBJ1-2 and V is TRBV6-6; 12 positions agree with TRBD1. Losses at the gene ends were 5 bases for V and 4 bases for J; bases not matched to a gene: 8. The CDR3 is 16 residues long. Germline V gives CDR1 MNHNY, CDR2 SVGAGI (reference sequence). The DNA of the CDR3 is TGTGCCAGCAGTAGACCGGGACAGGGGGCGTTCTATGGCTACACCTTC. Its translation: CASSRPGQGAFYGYTF.

V usage is TRBV18 and J usage is TRBJ2-7; 7 nucleotides align to TRBD1. The CDR3 is 14 amino acids. Looked up from germline, CDR1 is KGHSH and CDR2 is LQKENI. J was trimmed by 3 bases and V by 5 bases; bases with no gene match: 7. CDR3 residues: CASSTRQGVYEQYF. The DNA of the CDR3 is TGTGCCAGCTCAACCAGACAGGGTGTCTACGAGCAGTACTTC.

The chain joins TRBV10-3 to TRBJ1-6; D possibly corresponds to TRBD1 (5 bases). V was cut by 4 bases and J by 8 bases, with 9 bases left in between. The germline gives CDR1 ENHRY, CDR2 SYGVKD. CDR3 length: 13 amino acids. The CDR3 spells CAISGRVDSPLHF. Written as DNA, the CDR3 is TGTGCCATCAGTGGCAGGGTTGATTCACCCCTCCACTTT.

This chain connects TRBV10-1 to TRBJ2-7; 11 nucleotides line up with TRBD2. Germline trimming cut 6 bases from V and 8 bases from J; bases unmatched to any gene: 12. The CDR3 length is 15 residues. From germline, CDR1 is WNHNN and CDR2 SYGVQD (reference sequence). CDR3 loop: CASSPILAGDSQQYF. CDR3 nucleotides: TGCGCCAGCAGCCCGATACTAGCGGGAGATAGTCAGCAGTACTTC.

The CDR3 spells CASRYRVESNQPQHF. The DNA for the CDR3 is TGTGCCAGCAGATACAGGGTAGAAAGCAATCAGCCCCAGCATTTT. The chain links TRBV27 to TRBJ1-5, with a possible D match to TRBD1 (6 bases). Between the trimmed V and J ends, which lost 6 bases and 1 base, there was a span of 13 bases. CDR1 and CDR2 (germline): MNHEY, SMNVEV (reference sequence). This CDR3 has 15 amino acids.

V and J are TRBV7-9 and TRBJ1-1; TRBD1 agrees at 9 bases. This CDR3 spans 14 amino acids. With V trimmed by 0 bases and J by 4 bases, 0 bases remained unmatched. CDR1 SEHNR and CDR2 FQNEAQ come from the germline V gene (reference sequence). This CDR3 reads CASSLATGGTEAFF. In nucleotides, the CDR3 is TGTGCCAGCAGCTTAGCGACAGGGGGCACTGAAGCTTTCTTT. Looking up the rest from reference TRBV7-9 and TRBJ1-1 gives the full variable domain: DTGVSQNPRHKITKRGQNVTFRCDPISEHNRLYWYRQTLGQGPEFLTYFQNEAQLEKSRLLSDRFSAERPKGSFSTLEIQRTEQGDSAMYLCASSLATGGTEAFFGQGTRLTVV.

The chain links TRBV19 to TRBJ1-5; D gene ambiguous. Trimming took off 1 base at V and 7 bases at J, with 17 bases between the two ends. Per the germline V gene, CDR1 is LNHDA and CDR2 is SQIVND (reference sequence). The CDR3 is 16 residues long. CDR3 amino acids: CASSIATGGFWQPQHF. The DNA for the CDR3 is TGTGCCAGTAGTATAGCTACGGGAGGGTTCTGGCAGCCCCAGCATTTT.

J is TRBJ2-3 and V is TRBV27, with TRBD2 matching over 14 bases. With V trimmed by 5 bases and J by 9 bases, 13 bases remained unmatched. CDR3 length equals 17 residues. From germline, CDR1 is MNHEY and CDR2 SMNVEV (reference sequence). The CDR3: CASSPYPATSGRGTQYF. The CDR3 DNA reads TGTGCCAGCAGTCCATACCCGGCGACTAGCGGGAGGGGCACGCAGTATTTT.

V and J are TRBV7-2 and TRBJ2-7, with 8 bases aligning to TRBD1. CDR3 size: 15 residues. The germline V gene has CDR1 SGHTA and CDR2 FQGNSA. J was trimmed by 0 bases and V by 4 bases; bases with no gene match: 5. In DNA, the CDR3 is TGTGCCAGCAGCTACGGGACAGGTGCCTCCTACGAGCAGTACTTC. Translation: CASSYGTGASYEQYF.

This chain joins TRBV14 and TRBJ2-1; perhaps TRBD1 as D (7 bases). Trimming removed 4 bases at V and 4 bases at J, with 20 bases between. The germline V gene has CDR1 SGHDN and CDR2 FVKESK. The CDR3 is 17 amino acids. The CDR3 nucleotides read TGTGCCAGCAGCCCCGGCGGGACAGCCAATAGTTACAATGAGCAGTTCTTC. This gives the protein CASSPGGTANSYNEQFF.

This chain connects TRBV30 to TRBJ1-2; 10 nucleotides align to TRBD1. Per germline, CDR1 GTSNPN and CDR2 SVGIG (reference sequence). Trimming at V came to 1 base and at J to 4 bases, leaving 6 bases not matched to a gene. This CDR3 is 15 amino acids long. The CDR3 DNA follows: TGTGCCTGGAGTGGGGGGACAGGGGCTTCCTATGGCTACACCTTC. It translates to CAWSGGTGASYGYTF.

The chain couples TRBV27 to TRBJ2-7, with TRBD1 identical over 9 bases. Looked up from germline, CDR1 is MNHEY and CDR2 is SMNVEV (reference sequence). The CDR3 is made up of 18 amino acids. Trimming cost V 10 bases and J 5 bases; bases outside gene matches: 24. CDR3 coding DNA: TGTGCCACCGTCCCGGGATCAGGGACAGGGTTTATCCGTCACGAGCAGTACTTC. Its translation is CATVPGSGTGFIRHEQYF.

V gene TRBV29-1 combines with J gene TRBJ2-5; the match to TRBD2 covers 11 bases. V shed 6 bases, J shed 2 bases, and the junction held 14 bases outside the gene matches. This CDR3 spans 17 amino acids. CDR1 is SQVTM and CDR2 is ANQGSEA in the germline V gene. The CDR3 DNA follows: TGCAGCGTCGCACATGATCCGGGACTAGCGGTACAAGAGACCCAGTACTTC. As protein: CSVAHDPGLAVQETQYF.

This clone was seen a handful of times. V usage is TRBV2 and J usage is TRBJ2-1; TRBD2 matches 9 bases. The junction had 2 bases not matched to a gene; V was cut back by 8 bases and J by 0 bases. This CDR3 is 14 amino acids long. Germline V lookup: CDR1 SNHLY, CDR2 FYNNEI. The CDR3 region is CASRSGSSYNEQFF. The CDR3 DNA sequence: TGTGCCAGCCGTAGCGGGAGCTCCTACAATGAGCAGTTCTTC.

The rearrangement joins TRBV5-4 to TRBJ2-5; 9 nucleotides match TRBD1. Losses at the gene ends were 0 bases for V and 6 bases for J; bases not matched to a gene: 9. CDR1 SGHNT and CDR2 YYREEE come from the germline V gene (reference sequence). This CDR3 is built from 16 residues. The CDR3 here is CASSLGEGQGGQTQYF. DNA of the CDR3: TGTGCCAGCAGCTTGGGCGAGGGACAGGGTGGCCAGACCCAGTACTTC. Combining the CDR3 with reference TRBV5-4 and TRBJ2-5 gives the whole variable domain ETGVTQSPTHLIKTRGQQVTLRCSSQSGHNTVSWYQQALGQGPQFIFQYYREEENGRGNFPPRFSGLQFPNYSSELNVNALELDDSALYLCASSLGEGQGGQTQYFGPGTRLLVL.

This rearrangement joins TRBV12-3 or TRBV12-4 to TRBJ1-1; D is ambiguous. The CDR3 is 12 amino acids. Trimming took off 5 bases at V and 7 bases at J, with 11 bases between the two ends. Here the CDR3 reads CASSLSGFEAFF. The CDR3 DNA follows: TGTGCCAGCAGTCTATCAGGATTTGAAGCTTTCTTT.

The V gene is TRBV27, the J gene TRBJ1-3; no reliable D call. The CDR3 consists of 15 residues. Germline CDR1 reads MNHEY; CDR2 reads SMNVEV (reference sequence). The V gene lost 3 bases and the J gene lost 0 bases, with 9 bases spanning the gap. CDR3 in amino acids: CASSFKPSSGNTIYF. In nucleotides, the CDR3 is TGTGCCAGCAGTTTTAAGCCGAGCTCTGGAAACACCATATATTTT.

The rearrangement joins TRBV11-2 to TRBJ2-5; D is ambiguous. This CDR3 is built from 14 residues. Trimming stripped 0 bases from V and 2 bases from J, with 7 bases between. The V gene's germline CDR1 is SGHAT and CDR2 FQNNGV. The CDR3 DNA reads as TGTGCCAGCAGCTTAGACGGTAGACAAGAGACCCAGTACTTC. This translates into CASSLDGRQETQYF.

The chain joins TRBV2 to TRBJ2-5; 9 nucleotides align to TRBD2. The V gene's germline CDR1 is SNHLY and CDR2 FYNNEI. Trimming at V came to 4 bases and at J to 5 bases, leaving 8 bases not matched to a gene. CDR3 length: 15 amino acids. The CDR3 DNA reads TGTGCCAGCAGTGCTGATAGCGGGGGTGCGGAGACCCAGTACTTC. Amino acids: CASSADSGGAETQYF.